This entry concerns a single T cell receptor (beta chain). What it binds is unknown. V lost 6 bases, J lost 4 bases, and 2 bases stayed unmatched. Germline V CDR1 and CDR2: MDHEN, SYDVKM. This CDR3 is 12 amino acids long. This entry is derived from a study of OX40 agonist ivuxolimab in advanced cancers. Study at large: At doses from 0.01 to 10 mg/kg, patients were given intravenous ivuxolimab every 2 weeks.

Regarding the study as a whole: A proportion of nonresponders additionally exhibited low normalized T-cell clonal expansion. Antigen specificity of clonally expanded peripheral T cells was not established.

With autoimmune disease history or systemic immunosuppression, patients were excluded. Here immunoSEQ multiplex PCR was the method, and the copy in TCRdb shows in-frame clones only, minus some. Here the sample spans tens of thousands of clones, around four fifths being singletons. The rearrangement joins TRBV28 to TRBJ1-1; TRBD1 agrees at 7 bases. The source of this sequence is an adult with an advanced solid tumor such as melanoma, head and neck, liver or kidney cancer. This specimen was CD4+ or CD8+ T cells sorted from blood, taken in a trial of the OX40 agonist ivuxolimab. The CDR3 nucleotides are TGTGCCAGCAGGGCAGGGGGCACTGAAGCTTTCTTT. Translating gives CASRAGGTEAFF.